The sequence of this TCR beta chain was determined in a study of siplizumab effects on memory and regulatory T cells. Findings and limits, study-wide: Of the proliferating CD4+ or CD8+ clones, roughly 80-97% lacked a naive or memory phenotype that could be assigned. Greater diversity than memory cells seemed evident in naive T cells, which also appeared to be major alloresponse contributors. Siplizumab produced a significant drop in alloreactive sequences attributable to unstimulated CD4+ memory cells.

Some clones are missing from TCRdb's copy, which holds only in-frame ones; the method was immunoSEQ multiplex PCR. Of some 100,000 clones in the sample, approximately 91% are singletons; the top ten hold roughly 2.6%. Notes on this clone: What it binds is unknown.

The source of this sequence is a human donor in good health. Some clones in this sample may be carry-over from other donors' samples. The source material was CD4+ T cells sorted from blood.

The CDR3 loop reads CASSATGVAKNIQYF. DNA for the CDR3: TGCGCCAGCAGTGCAACAGGGGTAGCCAAAAACATTCAGTACTTC. The V and J genes are TRBV10-1 and TRBJ2-4, with 7 positions matching TRBD1. This CDR3 spans 15 amino acids. J lost 0 bases, V lost 4 bases, and 3 bases had no gene match. Germline CDR1 reads WNHNN; CDR2 reads SYGVQD (reference sequence).